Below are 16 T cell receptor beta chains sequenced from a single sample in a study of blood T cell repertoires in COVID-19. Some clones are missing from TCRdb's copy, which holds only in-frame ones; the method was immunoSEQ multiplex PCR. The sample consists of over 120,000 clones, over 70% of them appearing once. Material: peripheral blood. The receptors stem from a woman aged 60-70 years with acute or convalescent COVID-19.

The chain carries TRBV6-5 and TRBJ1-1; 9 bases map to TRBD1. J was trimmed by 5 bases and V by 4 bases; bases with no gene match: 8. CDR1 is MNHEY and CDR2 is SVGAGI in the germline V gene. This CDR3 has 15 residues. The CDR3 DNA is TGTGCCAGCAGTTGGGGGACAGGGAAGGGAACTGAAGCTTTCTTT. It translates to CASSWGTGKGTEAFF.

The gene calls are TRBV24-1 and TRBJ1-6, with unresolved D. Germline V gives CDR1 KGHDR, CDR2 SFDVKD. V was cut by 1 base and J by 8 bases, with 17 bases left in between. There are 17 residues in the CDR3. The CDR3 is CATSDFERAGEDSPLHF. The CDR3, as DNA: TGTGCCACCAGTGATTTTGAGAGGGCAGGAGAAGATTCACCCCTCCACTTT.

The chain's CDR3 is CASSPGQKETQYF. For the CDR3, the DNA is TGTGCCAGCAGCCCGGGACAGAAAGAGACCCAGTACTTC. This chain links TRBV5-4 with TRBJ2-5; 7 bases are a match to TRBD1. Germline CDR1 is SGHNT and CDR2 is YYREEE (reference sequence). The V gene end was trimmed by 4 bases and the J gene end by 3 bases; junction bases not matched to a gene: 3. CDR3 length: 13 amino acids.

The CDR3 loop reads CASSFTGPYEQYF. CDR3 sequence (DNA): TGTGCCAGCAGTTTCACAGGGCCCTACGAGCAGTACTTC. This chain uses TRBV27 with TRBJ2-7; tentatively, D is TRBD1 (6 bases). V lost 3 bases and J lost 2, with 8 bases in between. The CDR3 consists of 13 residues. The germline CDR1 and CDR2 sequences are MNHEY and SMNVEV (reference sequence).

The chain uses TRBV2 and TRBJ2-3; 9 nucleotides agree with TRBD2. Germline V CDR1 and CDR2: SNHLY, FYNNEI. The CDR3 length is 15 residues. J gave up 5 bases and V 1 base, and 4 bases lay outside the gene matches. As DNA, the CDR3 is TGTGCCAGCAGTGAAGGACTAGCGGTCTTAGATACGCAGTATTTT. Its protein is CASSEGLAVLDTQYF.

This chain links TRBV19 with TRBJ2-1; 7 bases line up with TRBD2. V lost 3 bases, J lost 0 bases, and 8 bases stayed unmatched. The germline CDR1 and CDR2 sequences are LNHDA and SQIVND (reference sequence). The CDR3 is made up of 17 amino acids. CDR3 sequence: CASSIYGGSPSYNEQFF. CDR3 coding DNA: TGTGCCAGTAGTATTTACGGCGGGAGTCCCTCCTACAATGAGCAGTTCTTC.

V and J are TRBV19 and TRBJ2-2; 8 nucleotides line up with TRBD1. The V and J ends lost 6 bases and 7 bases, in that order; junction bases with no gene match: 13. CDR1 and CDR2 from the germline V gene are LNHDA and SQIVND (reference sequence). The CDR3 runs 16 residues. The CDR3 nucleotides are TGTGCCAGTAGGCCACGGGGACAGGAGTTAGGCGGGGAGCTGTTTTTT. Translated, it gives CASRPRGQELGGELFF.

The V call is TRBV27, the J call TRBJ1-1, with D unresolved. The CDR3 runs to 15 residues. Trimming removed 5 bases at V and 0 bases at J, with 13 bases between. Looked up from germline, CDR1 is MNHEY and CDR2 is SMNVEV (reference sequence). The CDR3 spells CASSPGAYMNTEAFF. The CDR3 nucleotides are TGTGCCAGCAGTCCGGGAGCATACATGAACACTGAAGCTTTCTTT.

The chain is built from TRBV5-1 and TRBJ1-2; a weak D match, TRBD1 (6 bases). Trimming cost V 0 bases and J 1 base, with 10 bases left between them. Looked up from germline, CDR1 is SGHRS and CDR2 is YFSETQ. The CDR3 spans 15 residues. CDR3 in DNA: TGCGCCAGCAGCTTGGGGACAGCAGATAACTATGGCTACACCTTC. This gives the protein CASSLGTADNYGYTF. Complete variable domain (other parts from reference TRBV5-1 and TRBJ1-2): KAGVTQTPRYLIKTRGQQVTLSCSPISGHRSVSWYQQTPGQGLQFLFEYFSETQRNKGNFPGRFSGRQFSNSRSEMNVSTLELGDSALYLCASSLGTADNYGYTFGSGTRLTVV.

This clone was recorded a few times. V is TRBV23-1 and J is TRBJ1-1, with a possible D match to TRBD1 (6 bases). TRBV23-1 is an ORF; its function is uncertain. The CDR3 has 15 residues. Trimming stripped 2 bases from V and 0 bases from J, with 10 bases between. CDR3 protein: CASSQGGQVNTEAFF. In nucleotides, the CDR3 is TGCGCCAGCAGTCAAGGGGGCCAGGTGAACACTGAAGCTTTCTTT.

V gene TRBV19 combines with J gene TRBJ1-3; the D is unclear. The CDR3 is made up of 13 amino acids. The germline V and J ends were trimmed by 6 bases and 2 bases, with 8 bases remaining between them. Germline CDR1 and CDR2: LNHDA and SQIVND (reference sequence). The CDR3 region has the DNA TGTGCCAGTAGGTCCTTAGCTGGAAACACCATATATTTT. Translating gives CASRSLAGNTIYF. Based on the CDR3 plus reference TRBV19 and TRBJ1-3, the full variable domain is DGGITQSPKYLFRKEGQNVTLSCEQNLNHDAMYWYRQDPGQGLRLIYYSQIVNDFQKGDIAEGYSVSREKKESFPLTVTSAQKNPTAFYLCASRSLAGNTIYFGEGSWLTVV.

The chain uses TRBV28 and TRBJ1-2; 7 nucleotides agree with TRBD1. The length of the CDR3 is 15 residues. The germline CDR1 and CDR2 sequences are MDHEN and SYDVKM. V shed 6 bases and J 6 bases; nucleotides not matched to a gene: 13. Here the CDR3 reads CASSISVLRGNGYTF. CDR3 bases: TGTGCCAGCAGCATATCCGTCCTCAGGGGGAATGGCTACACCTTC.

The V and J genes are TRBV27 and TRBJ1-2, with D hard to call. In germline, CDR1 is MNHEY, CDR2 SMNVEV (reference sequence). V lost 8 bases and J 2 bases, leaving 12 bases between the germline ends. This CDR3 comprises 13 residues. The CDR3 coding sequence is TGTGCCAGCTTTTCCGCGCTAAACTATGGCTACACCTTC. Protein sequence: CASFSALNYGYTF.

The CDR3 protein is CASSPTGRETQYF. The CDR3 nucleotides read TGTGCCAGCAGTCCAACAGGTCGGGAGACCCAGTACTTC. This chain uses TRBV28 with TRBJ2-5, with TRBD1 as a possible D gene (5 bases). V lost 5 bases, J lost 5 bases, and 12 bases lay in between. This CDR3 has 13 residues. Germline loops: CDR1 MDHEN, CDR2 SYDVKM. Drawing the rest from reference TRBV28 and TRBJ2-5, the complete variable domain is DVKVTQSSRYLVKRTGEKVFLECVQDMDHENMFWYRQDPGLGLRLIYFSYDVKMKEKGDIPEGYSVSREKKERFSLILESASTNQTSMYLCASSPTGRETQYFGPGTRLLVL.

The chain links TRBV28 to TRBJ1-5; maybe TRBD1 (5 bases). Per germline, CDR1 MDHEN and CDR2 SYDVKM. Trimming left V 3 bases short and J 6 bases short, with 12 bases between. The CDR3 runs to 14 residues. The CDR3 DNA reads TGTGCCAGCAGTTTTCTACGGGGGAGTCAGCCCCAGCATTTT. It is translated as CASSFLRGSQPQHF.

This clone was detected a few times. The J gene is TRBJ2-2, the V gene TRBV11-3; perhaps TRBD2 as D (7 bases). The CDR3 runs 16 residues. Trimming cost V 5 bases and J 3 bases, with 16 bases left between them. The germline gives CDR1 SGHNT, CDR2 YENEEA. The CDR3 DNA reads TGTGCCAGCAGCCCCCGAGGGGGGGTCGACACCGGGGAGCTGTTTTTT. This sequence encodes CASSPRGGVDTGELFF.